This is a list of T cell receptor beta chains from one sample in a study of blood T cell repertoires in COVID-19. Repertoires were generated with immunoSEQ multiplex PCR, while TCRdb's copy carries only in-frame clones and drops some. The sample holds 300,000 to 400,000 clones, 75% to 90% seen once. Specimen: PBMCs or T cells enriched from blood (not recorded which). The source of these receptors is a man aged 25 to 45 who had recovered from COVID-19. Each CDR3 is given with its conserved first and last residue. D genes are given only for firm matches. The size entry is marked missing in some rows and otherwise reads once, few, many or a size class.

>.|.|TRBV10-3|TRBJ1-2
TGTGCCTCTTTAGGGGATACTAACTATGGCTACACCTTC
CASLGDTNYGYTF
>.|TRBD2|TRBV6-2/TRBV6-3|TRBJ2-1
TGTGCCAGCAGTCCAGGGACTAGCGGGGGGGCCCGATTCTTC
CASSPGTSGGARFF
>once|.|TRBV7-2|TRBJ2-1
TGTGCCAGCAGCCTAGCCACTAGCCGCTCCTACAATGAGCAGTTCTTC
CASSLATSRSYNEQFF
>.|.|TRBV5-1|TRBJ2-7
TGCGCCAGCAGCTTGTCAGGGATCAACGAGCAGTACTTC
CASSLSGINEQYF
>.|.|TRBV2|TRBJ2-3
TGTGCCAGCGGCGGGGGCCCGTGGGGATACACAGATACGCAGTATTTT
CASGGGPWGYTDTQYF
>.|TRBD1|TRBV29-1|TRBJ1-1
TGCAGTGGTTACAGGGGAGGGAACACTGAAGCTTTCTTT
CSGYRGGNTEAFF
>.|TRBD1|TRBV7-8|TRBJ1-3
TGTGCCAGCAGCTTAAGGGGACAGGGAAACACCATATATTTT
CASSLRGQGNTIYF
>.|TRBD1|TRBV7-9|TRBJ2-5
TGTGCCAGCAGCTTCCCAGGACAGGGCCAAGAGACCCAGTACTTC
CASSFPGQGQETQYF
>.|TRBD2|TRBV28|TRBJ2-1
TGTGCCAGCAGTTCCAGGGGACTAGCGGGGCGAAATGAGCAGTTCTTC
CASSSRGLAGRNEQFF
>many|TRBD2|TRBV10-3|TRBJ2-5
TGTGCCATCAGCGTAGCGGGGGGTAGACAAGAGACCCAGTACTTC
CAISVAGGRQETQYF
>.|.|TRBV5-1|TRBJ1-3
TGCGCCAGCAGCTTGGACGGCGGCAGTGGAAACACCATATATTTT
CASSLDGGSGNTIYF
>.|.|TRBV2|TRBJ1-4
TGTGCCAGCAGAATCCGGGGAATAGTTGAAAAACTGTTTTTT
CASRIRGIVEKLFF
>.|TRBD2|TRBV9|TRBJ2-7
TGTGCCAGCAGCTCGGGTGGGGGGGCCTACGAGCAGTACTTC
CASSSGGGAYEQYF
>.|TRBD1|TRBV11-3|TRBJ2-1
TGTGCCAGCAGCTCACAGGGGGCAGGTGAGCAGTTCTTC
CASSSQGAGEQFF
>.|.|TRBV28|TRBJ1-2
TGTGCCAGCAGTTTACAGGGTCGGGGCTACACCTTC
CASSLQGRGYTF
>.|.|TRBV7-8|TRBJ1-4
TGTGCCAGCACTCCAAGGGCAGGACTTAATGAAAAACTGTTTTTT
CASTPRAGLNEKLFF
>.|.|TRBV6-5|TRBJ1-1
TGTGCCAGCAGTTACTCGGCGGGTTGGGCTGAAGCTTTCTTT
CASSYSAGWAEAFF
>.|.|TRBV11-2|TRBJ1-2
TGTGCCAGCAGCCCCGGACAGCTTTATGGCTACACCTTC
CASSPGQLYGYTF
>.|TRBD1|TRBV10-3|TRBJ2-7
TGTGCCATCAGTGTATGGGACAGGGGAAGATTTTCAGCGGGGGCCCCCCACTACGAGCAGTACTTC
CAISVWDRGRFSAGAPHYEQYF
>.|TRBD1|TRBV27|TRBJ1-2
TGTGCCAGCAGTCGCAGGACAGGGGAATATGGTGGCTACACCTTC
CASSRRTGEYGGYTF
>once|.|TRBV2|TRBJ1-1
TGTGCCAGCCCCAAGGAACAGCAACCTGAAGCTTTCTTT
CASPKEQQPEAFF
>.|TRBD2|TRBV28|TRBJ2-7
TGTGCCAGCAGTTTACGGGCTAGCGGGTCCTACGAGCAGTACTTC
CASSLRASGSYEQYF
>once|TRBD1|TRBV19|TRBJ1-6
TGTGCCAGTAGTTCGTTTCGGGGACAGGGGTCACCCCTCCACTTT
CASSSFRGQGSPLHF
>.|TRBD1|TRBV7-3|TRBJ2-2
TGTGCCAGCAGCTTACGCAGAAACCGGGACAGGGCCACCGGGGAGCTGTTTTTT
CASSLRRNRDRATGELFF
>.|.|TRBV19|TRBJ1-1
TGTGCCAGTAGTATAAAGGGGCTCGGCACTGAAGCTTTCTTT
CASSIKGLGTEAFF
>.|.|TRBV7-9|TRBJ1-1
TGTGCCAGCAGCCCGGTACTTGAAGCTTTCTTT
CASSPVLEAFF
>.|.|TRBV4-2|TRBJ1-5
TGTGCCAGCAGCCAAGTACAGGGAAGCAATCAGCCCCAGCATTTT
CASSQVQGSNQPQHF
>.|.|TRBV12-3/TRBV12-4|TRBJ1-2
TGTGCCAGCAGCCTAGGACAGTATGGCTACACCTTC
CASSLGQYGYTF
>.|.|TRBV3-1/TRBV3-2|TRBJ2-5
TGTGCCAGCAGCCAGGCCTTGCAAGAGACCCAGTACTTC
CASSQALQETQYF